These 29 T cell receptor beta chains originate from one sample sequenced in a study of control samples from healthy donors and cancer patients. Assay: immunoSEQ multiplex PCR; the TCRdb copy retains only in-frame clones and omits some. The sample lists a few hundred thousand clones, around 90% seen once, with around 6.8% in the top ten. Sequenced sample: PBMCs. The receptors stem from a man in his forties with head and neck cancer.

DNA of the CDR3: TGTGCCAGCAGCCAGACAGGGGCCAGGCAGCCCCAGCATTTT. Its translation is CASSQTGARQPQHF. J is TRBJ1-5 and V is TRBV6-5; 8 positions agree with TRBD1. This CDR3 spans 14 amino acids. The germline V gene has CDR1 MNHEY and CDR2 SVGAGI. Trimming took 6 bases from V and 7 from J; bases not matched to a gene: 8.

A note on this clone: The junction differs from germline at one of its ends, possibly a read error. This chain connects TRBV6-1 to TRBJ2-1; unclear D gene. CDR3 size: 18 residues. Germline assignment: CDR1 MNHNS and CDR2 SASEGT. The CDR3 is CASSESIPWPAGYTEQFF. CDR3 in DNA: TGTGCCAGCAGTGAAAGCATCCCGTGGCCAGCCGGCTACACTGAGCAGTTCTTC.

V gene TRBV6-5 combines with J gene TRBJ1-1; D is ambiguous. Germline V gene data show CDR1 as MNHEY and CDR2 as SVGAGI. The V gene lost 7 bases and the J gene lost 3 bases, with 12 bases spanning the gap. The CDR3 has 13 amino acids. The CDR3 protein is CASNRGRDTEAFF. The CDR3 DNA follows: TGTGCCAGCAATAGAGGGAGAGACACTGAAGCTTTCTTT.

This chain uses TRBV7-9 with TRBJ1-1; D is unresolved. V lost 1 base, J lost 4 bases, and 10 bases lay in between. Germline CDR1 is SEHNR and CDR2 is FQNEAQ (reference sequence). The CDR3 spans 14 residues. CDR3 coding DNA: TGTGCCAGCAGCTTAGGGGAATGGGGCACTGAAGCTTTCTTT. As protein: CASSLGEWGTEAFF.

There are a few counts of this clone. J is TRBJ1-2 and V is TRBV18; 7 bases match TRBD1. CDR3 size: 15 residues. CDR1 and CDR2 (germline): KGHSH, LQKENI. V lost 3 bases and J lost 2; bases outside the gene matches: 6. CDR3 sequence (DNA): TGTGCCAGCTCACCCCCTAGGACAGGAAACTATGGCTACACCTTC. Its protein product is CASSPPRTGNYGYTF.

This clone appeared a single time. V gene TRBV9 combines with J gene TRBJ1-2; no definite D call. The CDR3 has 12 amino acids. V lost 4 bases, J lost 6 bases, and 10 bases lay in between. CDR1 and CDR2 (germline): SGDLS, YYNGEE. The CDR3 nucleotides read TGTGCCAGCAGCACTCCCACCGATGGCTACACCTTC. This sequence encodes CASSTPTDGYTF. The variable domain in full, completed from reference TRBV9 and TRBJ1-2, reads DSGVTQTPKHLITATGQRVTLRCSPRSGDLSVYWYQQSLDQGLQFLIQYYNGEERAKGNILERFSAQQFPDLHSELNLSSLELGDSALYFCASSTPTDGYTFGSGTRLTVV.

The chain joins TRBV28 to TRBJ1-1; 8 bases map to TRBD1. V gave up 5 bases and J gave up 3 bases; unmatched junction bases: 5. This CDR3 contains 14 residues. CDR1 MDHEN and CDR2 SYDVKM come from the germline V gene. CDR3 sequence reads: CASSIQQGDTEAFF. CDR3 coding DNA: TGTGCCAGCAGTATCCAACAGGGGGACACTGAAGCTTTCTTT.

This clone was observed a handful of times. The rearrangement uses TRBV4-2 and TRBJ1-3; D is possibly TRBD1 (6 bases). Germline V CDR1 and CDR2: LGHNA, YNFKEQ. The V end was cut by 5 bases, the J end by 8 bases, with 16 bases between. The CDR3 runs 14 residues. CDR3 coding DNA: TGTGCCAGCAGCACGCAGGGGCAGGACTACACCATATATTTT. It encodes CASSTQGQDYTIYF.

The chain combines TRBV11-3 with TRBJ2-1; D perhaps matches TRBD2 (5 bases). Germline V lookup: CDR1 SGHNT, CDR2 YENEEA. This CDR3 comprises 11 residues. V shed 5 bases and J shed 11 bases, with 10 bases lying between them. The CDR3, as DNA: TGTGCCAGCAGCCAAACGGGAAAGCAGTTCTTC. Amino acids: CASSQTGKQFF.

J is TRBJ1-6 and V is TRBV7-3; D unresolved. CDR3 length: 16 amino acids. Per the germline V gene, CDR1 is SGHTA and CDR2 is FQGTGA. V lost 0 bases to trimming and J lost 4 bases, with 10 bases between them. CDR3 protein: CASSLTPDAYNSPLHF. DNA of the CDR3: TGTGCCAGCAGCTTAACCCCTGATGCTTATAATTCACCCCTCCACTTT.

The CDR3 sequence is CATPGNTEAFF. In DNA form, the CDR3 reads TGTGCCACCCCAGGGAACACTGAAGCTTTCTTT. The rearrangement links TRBV24-1 to TRBJ1-1; D gene unclear. V shed 9 bases and J shed 1 base, with 5 bases lying between them. The CDR3 is 11 amino acids. Looked up from germline, CDR1 is KGHDR and CDR2 is SFDVKD.

The J gene is TRBJ2-7, the V gene TRBV5-6; 11 bases match TRBD2. This CDR3 has 16 residues. From germline, CDR1 is SGHDT and CDR2 YYEEEE. V dropped 0 bases and J dropped 1; count of bases not matched to a gene: 3. As DNA, the CDR3 is TGTGCCAGCAGCTTGGGGGGACTAGCGGTTTCCTACGAGCAGTACTTC. Its translation is CASSLGGLAVSYEQYF.

This rearrangement joins TRBV4-2 to TRBJ2-2; maybe TRBD2 (6 bases). The CDR3 has 16 residues. V gave up 5 bases and J gave up 0 bases, with 13 bases separating them. Germline V gene data show CDR1 as LGHNA and CDR2 as YNFKEQ. CDR3 residues: CASSYISGPNTGELFF. DNA for the CDR3: TGTGCCAGCAGCTATATAAGCGGGCCGAACACCGGGGAGCTGTTTTTT.

This clone was counted once. The chain has TRBV7-3 and TRBJ2-1; TRBD1 might be the D (5 bases). This CDR3 region has 13 residues. V was clipped by 0 bases and J by 7 bases, with 7 bases between them. Germline-derived CDR1 and CDR2 are SGHTA and FQGTGA. The CDR3 sequence is CASSLTDKNEQFF. The CDR3 bases are TGTGCCAGCAGCTTAACGGACAAAAATGAGCAGTTCTTC. The whole variable domain, filled in from reference TRBV7-3 and TRBJ2-1, reads GAGVSQTPSNKVTEKGKYVELRCDPISGHTALYWYRQSLGQGPEFLIYFQGTGAADDSGLPNDRFFAVRPEGSVSTLKIQRTERGDSAVYLCASSLTDKNEQFFGPGTRLTVL.

The V gene is TRBV30, the J gene TRBJ1-1; D gene unclear. The CDR3 covers 13 residues. Germline V lookup: CDR1 GTSNPN, CDR2 SVGIG (reference sequence). V was shortened by 2 bases and J by 4 bases, with 11 bases between the two germline ends. The CDR3 DNA reads TGTGCCTGGAGTAGCCGAAAAGCCACTGAAGCTTTCTTT. This sequence encodes CAWSSRKATEAFF.

The V call is TRBV29-1, the J call TRBJ2-3, with D hard to call. V gave up 1 base and J gave up 3 bases, with 8 bases separating them. The CDR3 spans 13 residues. The germline V gene has CDR1 SQVTM and CDR2 ANQGSEA. The CDR3 is CSVEVGRTDTQYF. The CDR3, as DNA: TGCAGCGTTGAAGTGGGCAGGACAGATACGCAGTATTTT.

The V call is TRBV3-1 (or the pseudogene TRBV3-2), the J call TRBJ2-5; D unclear. Trimming shortened V by 11 bases and J by 4 bases, and 14 bases separated the two germline ends. The germline gives CDR1 LGHDT, CDR2 YNNKEL (reference sequence). This CDR3 has 12 amino acids. The CDR3: CAGKKSGETQYF. CDR3 sequence (DNA): TGTGCCGGGAAAAAGTCTGGAGAGACCCAGTACTTC.

V usage is TRBV4-1 and J usage is TRBJ2-7; 8 nucleotides agree with TRBD1. Germline trimming cut 2 bases from V and 1 base from J; bases unmatched to any gene: 7. CDR3 size: 16 residues. Germline CDR1 reads MGHRA; CDR2 reads YSYEKL. The chain's CDR3 is CASSQPDRVGSYEQYF. CDR3 coding DNA: TGCGCCAGCAGCCAACCGGACAGGGTCGGATCCTACGAGCAGTACTTC.

This chain joins TRBV11-2 and TRBJ2-7; 7 nucleotides align to TRBD1. Trimming removed 0 bases from V and 3 bases from J; junction bases left unmatched: 5. In germline, CDR1 is SGHAT, CDR2 FQNNGV. The CDR3 extends over 15 amino acids. The CDR3 coding sequence is TGTGCCAGCAGCTTAGAACCGGGACAGTACTACGAGCAGTACTTC. This sequence encodes CASSLEPGQYYEQYF. Looking up the rest from reference TRBV11-2 and TRBJ2-7 gives the full variable domain: EAGVAQSPRYKIIEKRQSVAFWCNPISGHATLYWYQQILGQGPKLLIQFQNNGVVDDSQLPKDRFSAERLKGVDSTLKIQPAKLEDSAVYLCASSLEPGQYYEQYFGPGTRLTVT.

The chain links TRBV3-1 (or the pseudogene TRBV3-2) to TRBJ2-5, with D perhaps matching TRBD1 (5 bases). With 3 bases removed from V and 1 base from J, the gap between germline ends came to 12 bases. The CDR3 runs to 15 residues. The germline V gene encodes CDR1 LGHDT and CDR2 YNNKEL (reference sequence). The CDR3 sequence: CASSQVRQLQETQYF. DNA of the CDR3: TGTGCCAGCAGCCAGGTCCGACAGCTCCAAGAGACCCAGTACTTC.

The gene calls are TRBV7-2 and TRBJ1-5, with 7 bases matching TRBD1. J was trimmed by 3 bases and V by 5 bases; bases with no gene match: 13. The CDR3 consists of 17 residues. Germline CDR1 SGHTA, CDR2 FQGNSA. The CDR3 is CASSERATGTANQPQHF. CDR3 in DNA: TGTGCCAGCAGCGAACGGGCGACAGGGACCGCCAATCAGCCCCAGCATTTT.

The J gene is TRBJ2-1, the V gene TRBV19; 11 positions match TRBD2. CDR3 length: 16 residues. Germline CDR1 and CDR2: LNHDA and SQIVND (reference sequence). V gave up 5 bases and J gave up 8 bases; unmatched junction bases: 11. The CDR3 nucleotides read TGTGCCAGTAGTCCCTTAGCGGGAGGGGATTCTGATGAGCAGTTCTTC. Translating gives CASSPLAGGDSDEQFF.

The V and J genes are TRBV29-1 and TRBJ1-5; D might be TRBD1 (6 bases). V lost 4 bases and J 7 bases, leaving 14 bases between the germline ends. CDR1 SQVTM and CDR2 ANQGSEA come from the germline V gene. The CDR3 is made up of 13 amino acids. The CDR3 DNA is TGCAGCGTTGCCCTACAGGGTGGCCAGCCCCAGCATTTT. Its protein is CSVALQGGQPQHF.

CDR3 sequence: CSARGGPEQFF. The CDR3 coding sequence is TGCAGTGCTAGGGGAGGGCCTGAGCAGTTCTTC. The chain joins TRBV20-1 to TRBJ2-1; TRBD2 aligns across 7 bases. Germline CDR1 DFQATT, CDR2 SNEGSKA (reference sequence). V lost 3 bases and J lost 9; bases outside the gene matches: 2. The CDR3 totals 11 residues.

This clone was picked up one time. The V and J genes are TRBV7-9 and TRBJ2-3, with 9 nucleotides matching TRBD2. Germline V lookup: CDR1 SEHNR, CDR2 FQNEAQ (reference sequence). Trimming cost V 4 bases and J 6 bases; bases outside gene matches: 8. The CDR3 length is 15 residues. CDR3 sequence reads: CASSWREGESDTQYF. For the CDR3, the DNA is TGTGCCAGCAGCTGGCGGGAGGGGGAGTCGGATACGCAGTATTTT.

This chain joins TRBV7-2 and TRBJ1-1; weak D call: TRBD1 (5 bases). Deletions cut 6 bases from V and 1 base from J, with 9 bases between. The CDR3 contains 13 residues. The germline V gene has CDR1 SGHTA and CDR2 FQGNSA. Here the CDR3 DNA reads TGTGCCAGCAGATTCGGACAGAACACTGAAGCTTTCTTT. Protein sequence: CASRFGQNTEAFF.

This chain uses TRBV7-8 with TRBJ1-6; 7 bases agree with TRBD1. Germline V CDR1 and CDR2: SGHVS, FQNEAQ. V was clipped by 3 bases and J by 6 bases; unmatched bases: 5. This CDR3 comprises 15 residues. For the CDR3, the DNA is TGTGCCAGCAGCTTGGAAGGGGGCAGTAATTCACCCCTCCACTTT. It encodes CASSLEGGSNSPLHF.

A single count supports this clone. The gene calls are TRBV7-9 and TRBJ2-3, with 12 bases lining up with TRBD2. There are 16 residues in the CDR3. Losses at the gene ends were 5 bases for V and 2 bases for J; bases not matched to a gene: 5. The germline V gene has CDR1 SEHNR and CDR2 FQNEAQ (reference sequence). The CDR3 spells CASSRLAGVVTDTQYF. The DNA for the CDR3 is TGTGCCAGCAGCCGACTAGCGGGAGTAGTCACAGATACGCAGTATTTT.

The V call is TRBV7-9, the J call TRBJ2-7, with 11 bases aligning to TRBD2. CDR3 length: 13 residues. The V gene end was trimmed by 2 bases and the J gene end by 7 bases; junction bases not matched to a gene: 1. Germline CDR1 SEHNR, CDR2 FQNEAQ (reference sequence). The CDR3: CASSLRLAGEQYF. Written as DNA, the CDR3 is TGTGCCAGCAGCTTAAGACTAGCGGGGGAGCAGTACTTC.